The 8 T cell receptor beta chains presented below share a single source sample, sequenced in a study of cytomegalovirus exposure and HLA in healthy donors. Both 60 Vbeta primers and 13 Jbeta primers went into the PCR. Sequencing was performed with immunoSEQ multiplex PCR; in TCRdb, only in-frame clones are kept and a portion is missing. The sample includes about 82,000 clones, around four fifths of them seen just once. Material for sequencing was PBMCs. Receptors were obtained from a woman aged 45 to 65 in good health and CMV-seropositive.

The chain has TRBV28 and TRBJ2-2; 8 bases align to TRBD2. Germline CDR1 reads MDHEN; CDR2 reads SYDVKM. Trimming removed 5 bases from V and 4 bases from J; junction bases left unmatched: 6. This CDR3 has 15 residues. The CDR3 DNA follows: TGTGCCAGCAGTCCCAGCGGGGGTGGCACCGGGGAGCTGTTTTTT. It codes for CASSPSGGGTGELFF.

This clone occurred once. This chain joins TRBV6-1 and TRBJ2-7, with TRBD2 as a possible D gene (5 bases). Germline V lookup: CDR1 MNHNS, CDR2 SASEGT. The V and J ends lost 0 bases and 6 bases respectively, with 12 bases between them. The CDR3 has 14 amino acids. CDR3 in DNA: TGTGCCAGCAGTGAAGCGAGGGCGGTGGGCGAGCAGTACTTC. The encoded protein is CASSEARAVGEQYF.

V gene TRBV10-3 combines with J gene TRBJ2-3, with D perhaps matching TRBD2 (6 bases). The CDR3 contains 14 residues. CDR1 and CDR2 (germline): ENHRY, SYGVKD. V lost 4 bases, J lost 2 bases, and 10 bases lay in between. For the CDR3, the DNA is TGTGCCATCAGTGCGGAGGGCGTCACAGATACGCAGTATTTT. The encoded protein is CAISAEGVTDTQYF.

J is TRBJ2-7 and V is TRBV11-2; possibly TRBD2 for D (5 bases). Germline CDR1 and CDR2: SGHAT and FQNNGV. This CDR3 has 15 amino acids. Trimming removed 0 bases at V and 4 bases at J, with 13 bases between. The CDR3 region is CASSLDLGVGYEQYF. The CDR3 coding sequence is TGTGCCAGCAGCTTAGATCTCGGGGTTGGGTACGAGCAGTACTTC.

The V and J genes are TRBV10-2 and TRBJ2-7; TRBD2 matches 8 bases. The germline gives CDR1 WSHSY, CDR2 SAAADI. The J segment lost 6 bases and the V segment lost 8 bases, leaving 9 bases of the junction unmatched. The CDR3 covers 13 residues. The CDR3 DNA reads as TGCGCCAGCGAGGGAGCGGGAGTTGGCGAGCAGTACTTC. Translating gives CASEGAGVGEQYF.

The chain couples TRBV6-6 to TRBJ2-7; 11 bases align to TRBD2. Losses at the gene ends were 6 bases for V and 6 bases for J; bases not matched to a gene: 10. The CDR3 is 15 residues long. CDR1 MNHNY and CDR2 SVGAGI come from the germline V gene (reference sequence). CDR3 DNA sequence: TGTGCCAGCAGCTCCGGACTAGCGGGTCTCCTCGAGCAGTACTTC. Amino acid sequence: CASSSGLAGLLEQYF.

This chain joins TRBV28 and TRBJ2-4, with D possibly matching TRBD2 (6 bases). Trimming pared 5 bases from V and 7 bases from J, leaving 15 bases between. Germline CDR1 is MDHEN and CDR2 is SYDVKM. This CDR3 is 14 amino acids long. The CDR3 loop reads CASSPGRPRNIQYF. In DNA form, the CDR3 reads TGTGCCAGCAGTCCGGGGAGGCCCCGGAACATTCAGTACTTC.

The V and J genes are TRBV29-1 and TRBJ2-1, with TRBD2 identical over 10 bases. Germline assignment: CDR1 SQVTM and CDR2 ANQGSEA. The V and J ends lost 2 bases and 3 bases, in that order; junction bases with no gene match: 4. The CDR3 is 15 residues long. As DNA, the CDR3 is TGCAGCGTTGAAACTAGCGGGATAAACTACAATGAGCAGTTCTTC. Translation gives CSVETSGINYNEQFF.